The 4 T cell receptor beta chains in this list originate from one sample, sequenced in a study of blood T cell repertoires in COVID-19. Data came from immunoSEQ multiplex PCR; TCRdb stores just in-frame clones and leaves some out. The sample lists about 250,000 clones; roughly 84% were seen once. Sequencing used peripheral blood. The receptors stem from a human donor with COVID-19, enrolled during active disease. The donor label of this sample is uncertain.

The genes are TRBV11-2 and TRBJ2-2, with 10 nucleotides matching TRBD2. The V gene end was trimmed by 6 bases and the J gene end by 0 bases; junction bases not matched to a gene: 13. The germline V gene encodes CDR1 SGHAT and CDR2 FQNNGV. The CDR3 sequence is 19 residues long. As DNA, the CDR3 is TGTGCCAGCAGGGCAATAGGGGGTAGCGGGAGGTCGAACACCGGGGAGCTGTTTTTT. Translated: CASRAIGGSGRSNTGELFF.

The chain combines TRBV9 with TRBJ1-1; 10 nucleotides line up with TRBD1. J gave up 0 bases and V 3 bases, and 2 bases lay outside the gene matches. This CDR3 has 15 amino acids. Germline V gives CDR1 SGDLS, CDR2 YYNGEE. The CDR3 here is CASSGGTGVNTEAFF. The CDR3 bases are TGTGCCAGCAGCGGTGGGACAGGGGTGAACACTGAAGCTTTCTTT.

This rearrangement joins TRBV4-2 to TRBJ1-5, with D possibly matching TRBD1 (6 bases). CDR1 is LGHNA, CDR2 YNFKEQ, per germline. V was shortened by 3 bases and J by 0 bases, with 24 bases between the two germline ends. The CDR3 is made up of 20 amino acids. Written as DNA, the CDR3 is TGTGCCAGCAGCCAGGGGGGGGCTGGTCTCTCGAGGGATAGCAATCAGCCCCAGCATTTT. This sequence encodes CASSQGGAGLSRDSNQPQHF.

Of note for this clone: One junction end does not reproduce the germline sequence, and a read error may be involved. This chain's CDR3 is CASSLAPGQGASPTYEQYF. CDR3 DNA: TGTGCTAGCAGCTTAGCGCCGGGACAGGGGGCTTCTCCCACCTACGAGCAGTACTTC. This sequence joins TRBV7-7 and TRBJ2-7; 12 nucleotides align to TRBD1. In germline, CDR1 is SSHAT, CDR2 FNYEAQ (reference sequence). The CDR3 sequence is 19 residues long.